The rows below give T cell receptor beta chains drawn from one sample of a study of identical twins. MiXCR, applied by TCRdb to the 5' RACE reads, yields one record per CDR3 protein. The sample holds more than 600,000 distinct CDR3 sequences, 18% seen once. The same specimen was also included in a second study, on T cells expressing NK-cell markers.

Source material: PBMCs. Receptor source: a young woman in good health. Both conserved end residues are part of each CDR3. The D gene is left open where the match is weak. Not all rows give a size; the values are once, few, many and, for expanded clones, a class.

TRBV18,TRBJ2-7,-,-,TGTGCCAGCTCACCAGAGACAATAGCTAGCGAGCAGTACTTC,CASSPETIASEQYF
TRBV11-2,TRBJ2-1,few,-,TGTGCCAGCAGACGACGTAAAGAGACTACTTACAATGAGCAGTTCTTC,CASRRRKETTYNEQFF
TRBV12-3/TRBV12-4,TRBJ1-2,-,-,TGTGCCAGCAGTTCCGATTCCTCCTATGGCTACACCTTC,CASSSDSSYGYTF
TRBV12-3/TRBV12-4,TRBJ2-1,-,-,TGTGCCAGCAGTTTTTTGGGACGGTCCCTCAATGAGCAGTTCTTC,CASSFLGRSLNEQFF
TRBV5-6,TRBJ1-5,few,-,TGTGCCAGCAGCTTGAATAGGCTGGGCAGCAATCAGCCCCAGCATTTT,CASSLNRLGSNQPQHF
TRBV15,TRBJ2-3,-,TRBD1,TGTGCCACCAGCCGGGACAGAGCTAGCACAGATACGCAGTATTTT,CATSRDRASTDTQYF
TRBV15,TRBJ2-2,-,-,TGTGCCACCAGCAGAGGCCGGATGACCGGGGAGCTGTTTTTT,CATSRGRMTGELFF
TRBV20-1,TRBJ1-3,-,-,TGCAGTGCGCGGAAGGTTAATTCGTTTAACACCATATATTTT,CSARKVNSFNTIYF
TRBV5-6,TRBJ2-7,many,-,TGTGCCAGCAGCTTGGGTTACAGCTACGAGCAGTACTTC,CASSLGYSYEQYF
TRBV5-1,TRBJ1-2,-,-,TGCGCCAGCAGCCCGGGAACGGCAGGGAGGCGACATGGCTACACCTTC,CASSPGTAGRRHGYTF
TRBV25-1,TRBJ2-6,-,TRBD1,TGTGCCAGCAGTGATCGAAACAGGGGCGCCGGGGCCAACGTCCTGACTTTC,CASSDRNRGAGANVLTF
TRBV27,TRBJ2-1,-,TRBD2,TGTGCCAGCAGTATACCTAGCGGGAGAGGCCCTGCGAATGAGCAGTTCTTC,CASSIPSGRGPANEQFF
TRBV4-3,TRBJ2-1,-,TRBD2,TGCGCCAGCAGCCAAGATTGGGAGGGAGAGGGGTCTAATGAGCAGTTCTTC,CASSQDWEGEGSNEQFF
TRBV12-3/TRBV12-4,TRBJ1-2,-,-,TGTGCCAGCAGTAGAGGGGTAGGGGAGTATGGCTACACCTTC,CASSRGVGEYGYTF
TRBV12-3/TRBV12-4,TRBJ1-5,many,TRBD1,TGTGCCAGCAGTCCGACAGGGGACAATCAGCCCCAGCATTTT,CASSPTGDNQPQHF
TRBV10-3,TRBJ2-7,-,-,TGTGCCATCAGTGGGGCCTTCTACGAGCAGTACTTC,CAISGAFYEQYF
TRBV7-9,TRBJ2-1,-,-,TGTGCCAGCAGTATTTCCTACAATGAGCAGTTCTTC,CASSISYNEQFF
TRBV12-5,TRBJ2-6,few,-,TGTGCTAGTGGTTTGGTACCAGACTCTGGGGCCAACGTCCTGACTTTC,CASGLVPDSGANVLTF